These T cell receptor beta chains were read from a single sample in a study of chemoradiotherapy in HPV16-positive cancers. Some clones are missing from TCRdb's copy, which holds only in-frame ones; the method was immunoSEQ multiplex PCR. There are 5,800 or so clones in the sample; roughly 92% occur only once, and roughly 20% lies in the top ten. The specimen was blood, collected from a patient who underwent chemoradiotherapy. The receptor set was obtained from a human donor with HPV-associated anogenital cancer. Each CDR3 is given with its conserved first and last residue. A D gene is named only where the DNA matches it firmly. Size tells how often a clone was seen (once, few, many) or the class of an expanded clone, and some rows leave it out.

clone size: NA
J gene: TRBJ1-6
D gene: TRBD1
V gene: TRBV6-6
CDR3 DNA: TGTGCCAGCAGCACGGGACAGGTCTCCGTGTCTTCACCCCTCCACTTT
CDR3 protein: CASSTGQVSVSSPLHF

clone size: NA
J gene: TRBJ2-7
D gene: NA
V gene: TRBV7-9
CDR3 DNA: TGTGCCAGCAGCTTAGACCCCCAGGGTACCTACGAGCAGTACTTC
CDR3 protein: CASSLDPQGTYEQYF

clone size: NA
J gene: TRBJ2-2
D gene: TRBD2
V gene: TRBV6-4
CDR3 DNA: TGTGCCAGCAGTGACGCTAGCGGGCACGGGGAGCTGTTTTTT
CDR3 protein: CASSDASGHGELFF

clone size: NA
J gene: TRBJ2-6
D gene: TRBD1
V gene: TRBV7-9
CDR3 DNA: TGTGCCAGCAGCCAGGACAGGGCTTCTGGGGCCAACGTCCTGACTTTC
CDR3 protein: CASSQDRASGANVLTF

clone size: NA
J gene: TRBJ2-1
D gene: NA
V gene: TRBV19
CDR3 DNA: TGTGCCAGTAGTATAGTAGTTACAGGAGCCAATGAGCAGTTCTTC
CDR3 protein: CASSIVVTGANEQFF

clone size: NA
J gene: TRBJ1-4
D gene: NA
V gene: TRBV27
CDR3 DNA: TGTGCCAGCAGACCCACGGGGAGGTCTAATGAAAAACTGTTTTTT
CDR3 protein: CASRPTGRSNEKLFF

clone size: NA
J gene: TRBJ1-2
D gene: TRBD1
V gene: TRBV29-1
CDR3 DNA: TGCAGCGTTGCCCCTGGGACAGGGGGCTTGAATGGCTACACCTTC
CDR3 protein: CSVAPGTGGLNGYTF

clone size: NA
J gene: TRBJ2-6
D gene: TRBD1
V gene: TRBV11-3
CDR3 DNA: TGTGCCAGCAGTTCGGGACAGGGGAGCTCTGGGGCCAACGTCCTGACTTTC
CDR3 protein: CASSSGQGSSGANVLTF

clone size: NA
J gene: TRBJ1-1
D gene: TRBD1
V gene: TRBV15
CDR3 DNA: TGTGCCACCAGCAGAGAGATGGGCACAGGGGTTCAAGCTTTCTTT
CDR3 protein: CATSREMGTGVQAFF

clone size: NA
J gene: TRBJ2-7
D gene: TRBD1
V gene: TRBV28
CDR3 DNA: TGTGCCAGCAGTCCCAATTGGGACAGGCACTACGAGCAGTACTTC
CDR3 protein: CASSPNWDRHYEQYF

clone size: NA
J gene: TRBJ2-1
D gene: TRBD2
V gene: TRBV6-4
CDR3 DNA: TGTGCCAGCAGTGAACGTGCGGGAGTCAACGATGAGCAGTTCTTC
CDR3 protein: CASSERAGVNDEQFF

clone size: NA
J gene: TRBJ2-7
D gene: TRBD2
V gene: TRBV9
CDR3 DNA: TGTGCCAGCAGCGTAGCAAGCGGGAGGGGGTACGAGCAGTACTTC
CDR3 protein: CASSVASGRGYEQYF

clone size: NA
J gene: TRBJ2-3
D gene: TRBD1
V gene: TRBV2
CDR3 DNA: TGTGCCAGCTTGCGAGACAGGGGGACAGATACGCAGTATTTT
CDR3 protein: CASLRDRGTDTQYF

clone size: NA
J gene: TRBJ2-1
D gene: NA
V gene: TRBV7-8
CDR3 DNA: TGTGCCAGCAGCTTATCCAATGGTGGTGGGAGTGAGCAGTTCTTC
CDR3 protein: CASSLSNGGGSEQFF

clone size: NA
J gene: TRBJ2-1
D gene: TRBD2
V gene: TRBV9
CDR3 DNA: TGTGCCAGCAGCGACGGGGGGGGAAATGAGCAGTTCTTC
CDR3 protein: CASSDGGGNEQFF

clone size: NA
J gene: TRBJ2-1
D gene: TRBD1
V gene: TRBV28
CDR3 DNA: TGTGCCAGCAGACTAGACAGGGTGGCCCCTAATTACAATGAGCAGTTCTTC
CDR3 protein: CASRLDRVAPNYNEQFF

clone size: NA
J gene: TRBJ2-5
D gene: NA
V gene: TRBV7-2
CDR3 DNA: TGTGCCAGCAGCTTAACGGAGACCCAGTACTTC
CDR3 protein: CASSLTETQYF

clone size: NA
J gene: TRBJ1-6
D gene: TRBD1
V gene: TRBV27
CDR3 DNA: TGTGCCAGCACCCGACAGGGGGCCCTTAATTCACCCCTCCACTTT
CDR3 protein: CASTRQGALNSPLHF

clone size: NA
J gene: TRBJ2-5
D gene: NA
V gene: TRBV21-1
CDR3 DNA: TGTGCCAGCAGCAAACGGACTAGCGGGAGGGAGGAGACCCAGTACTTC
CDR3 protein: CASSKRTSGREETQYF

clone size: once
J gene: TRBJ2-1
D gene: NA
V gene: TRBV11-3
CDR3 DNA: TGTGCCAGCAGCTACGAAACGGGAGCCTACAATGAGCAGTTCTTC
CDR3 protein: CASSYETGAYNEQFF

clone size: NA
J gene: TRBJ2-5
D gene: NA
V gene: TRBV29-1
CDR3 DNA: TGCAGCGTACCACAGGGAGTCCAAGAGACCCAGTACTTC
CDR3 protein: CSVPQGVQETQYF

clone size: NA
J gene: TRBJ2-7
D gene: NA
V gene: TRBV5-1
CDR3 DNA: TGCGCCAGCAGTCTTGGCCCAGGGGAGTGGGTGCAGTACTTC
CDR3 protein: CASSLGPGEWVQYF

clone size: NA
J gene: TRBJ2-7
D gene: NA
V gene: TRBV6-1
CDR3 DNA: TGTGCCGGAGGGGGGTCCGCCTACGAGCAGTACTTC
CDR3 protein: CAGGGSAYEQYF

clone size: NA
J gene: TRBJ2-7
D gene: TRBD1
V gene: TRBV11-2
CDR3 DNA: TGTGCCAGCAGGCTCCGACCGACAGGGGGGCAATTCGAGCAGTACTTC
CDR3 protein: CASRLRPTGGQFEQYF

clone size: NA
J gene: TRBJ2-1
D gene: NA
V gene: TRBV6-5
CDR3 DNA: TGTGCCAGCAGCTCCACCGAAGGGAATGAGCAGTTCTTC
CDR3 protein: CASSSTEGNEQFF

clone size: NA
J gene: TRBJ1-6
D gene: NA
V gene: TRBV7-9
CDR3 DNA: TGTGCCAGCAGCTTAGGGGGGGCAAATTCACCCCTCCACTTT
CDR3 protein: CASSLGGANSPLHF

clone size: NA
J gene: TRBJ2-5
D gene: TRBD1
V gene: TRBV5-5
CDR3 DNA: TGTGCCAGCAGCTTGGGACAGGGGGCAATGTATGAGACCCAGTACTTC
CDR3 protein: CASSLGQGAMYETQYF

clone size: NA
J gene: TRBJ2-3
D gene: TRBD2
V gene: TRBV4-1
CDR3 DNA: TGCGCCAGCAGCCAAGATATACTAGCGCTTAGCACAGATACGCAGTATTTT
CDR3 protein: CASSQDILALSTDTQYF

clone size: NA
J gene: TRBJ1-2
D gene: NA
V gene: TRBV4-1
CDR3 DNA: TGCGCCAGCAGCCACCCTGACAGGAAGCCCTATGGCTACACCTTC
CDR3 protein: CASSHPDRKPYGYTF

clone size: NA
J gene: TRBJ1-5
D gene: NA
V gene: TRBV19
CDR3 DNA: TGTGCCAGTACTGGACAGAATAATCAGCCCCAGCATTTT
CDR3 protein: CASTGQNNQPQHF

clone size: NA
J gene: TRBJ1-5
D gene: NA
V gene: TRBV6-6
CDR3 DNA: TGTGCCAGCAGGTCGTTTAATCAGCCCCAGCATTTT
CDR3 protein: CASRSFNQPQHF

clone size: once
J gene: TRBJ2-7
D gene: TRBD2
V gene: TRBV5-6
CDR3 DNA: TGTGCCAGCAGCCGAGGACTAGCGGGAGGGTTATACGAGCAGTACTTC
CDR3 protein: CASSRGLAGGLYEQYF

clone size: NA
J gene: TRBJ2-1
D gene: NA
V gene: TRBV7-9
CDR3 DNA: TGTGCCAGCACGGGGCCAGACGACAATGAGCAGTTCTTC
CDR3 protein: CASTGPDDNEQFF

clone size: NA
J gene: TRBJ2-2
D gene: TRBD2
V gene: TRBV6-6
CDR3 DNA: TGTGCCAGCAGAGCCCTTGGGGGGGAGCGGGCCGGGGAGCTGTTTTTT
CDR3 protein: CASRALGGERAGELFF

clone size: NA
J gene: TRBJ2-3
D gene: TRBD2
V gene: TRBV5-1
CDR3 DNA: TGCGCCAGCAGCTCACTTGCGGTAGCGGGAGGTCCAGCTAGCACAGATACGCAGTATTTT
CDR3 protein: CASSSLAVAGGPASTDTQYF

clone size: NA
J gene: TRBJ2-1
D gene: TRBD2
V gene: TRBV28
CDR3 DNA: TGTGCCAGCAGTTCCCATGCTAGCGGGAACTACAATGAGCAGTTCTTC
CDR3 protein: CASSSHASGNYNEQFF

clone size: NA
J gene: TRBJ1-5
D gene: NA
V gene: TRBV7-9
CDR3 DNA: TGTGCCAGCAGCTTACAGGGGAATCAGCCCCAGCATTTT
CDR3 protein: CASSLQGNQPQHF

clone size: few
J gene: TRBJ1-6
D gene: TRBD1
V gene: TRBV4-1
CDR3 DNA: TGCGCCAGCAGCCGCCAGGGACAGGGGGCCAGAGGTTCACCCCTCCACTTT
CDR3 protein: CASSRQGQGARGSPLHF

clone size: NA
J gene: TRBJ2-7
D gene: TRBD2
V gene: TRBV27
CDR3 DNA: TGTGCCAGCAGTTTACGTGGCGGGGGGGCGTTGGAGCAGTACTTC
CDR3 protein: CASSLRGGGALEQYF

clone size: NA
J gene: TRBJ2-2
D gene: NA
V gene: TRBV6-4
CDR3 DNA: TGTGCCAGCAGTGAGGATGGGAACACCGGGGAGCTGTTTTTT
CDR3 protein: CASSEDGNTGELFF

clone size: NA
J gene: TRBJ2-3
D gene: NA
V gene: TRBV7-6
CDR3 DNA: TGTGCCAGCAGCCCAGGTGGCCAAGGGACAGATACGCAGTATTTT
CDR3 protein: CASSPGGQGTDTQYF

clone size: NA
J gene: TRBJ2-2
D gene: NA
V gene: TRBV4-3
CDR3 DNA: TGCGCCAGCAGCCAAGAGGGGAGACTACTCACCGGGGAGCTGTTTTTT
CDR3 protein: CASSQEGRLLTGELFF

clone size: NA
J gene: TRBJ1-1
D gene: NA
V gene: TRBV6-1
CDR3 DNA: TGTGCCAGCACCCTCTTAGAAAAGGTGGAAGCTTTCTTT
CDR3 protein: CASTLLEKVEAFF

clone size: NA
J gene: TRBJ2-2
D gene: NA
V gene: TRBV5-4
CDR3 DNA: TGTGCCAGCAGCCTCTTAGCGGGACAGTCCGGGGAGCTGTTTTTT
CDR3 protein: CASSLLAGQSGELFF

clone size: NA
J gene: TRBJ2-3
D gene: TRBD2
V gene: TRBV7-7
CDR3 DNA: TGTGCTAGCAGCTTAGCGGGACAAAGAGATACGCAGTATTTT
CDR3 protein: CASSLAGQRDTQYF

clone size: NA
J gene: TRBJ1-1
D gene: TRBD1
V gene: TRBV6-5
CDR3 DNA: TGTGCCAGCAGTTACTCCCCAGACAGGGGAACTGAAGCTTTCTTT
CDR3 protein: CASSYSPDRGTEAFF

clone size: NA
J gene: TRBJ1-2
D gene: NA
V gene: TRBV5-1
CDR3 DNA: TGCGCCAGCAGCAAAGGGGACGGCTATGGCTACACCTTC
CDR3 protein: CASSKGDGYGYTF

clone size: NA
J gene: TRBJ2-7
D gene: NA
V gene: TRBV19
CDR3 DNA: TGTGCCAGTAGTATAAATCGCAATCCATTCTACGAGCAGTACTTC
CDR3 protein: CASSINRNPFYEQYF

clone size: NA
J gene: TRBJ2-3
D gene: TRBD1
V gene: TRBV6-4
CDR3 DNA: TGTGCCAGCAGCAGGACAGGGGACGGGGATACGCAGTATTTT
CDR3 protein: CASSRTGDGDTQYF

clone size: NA
J gene: TRBJ1-1
D gene: NA
V gene: TRBV6-6
CDR3 DNA: TGTGCCAGCAGTCTTCGGACCCACGGCTCTGAAGCTTTCTTT
CDR3 protein: CASSLRTHGSEAFF

clone size: NA
J gene: TRBJ2-3
D gene: NA
V gene: TRBV29-1
CDR3 DNA: TGCAGCGTTGAAGGGAAAGACAGTCTTTACACAGATACGCAGTATTTT
CDR3 protein: CSVEGKDSLYTDTQYF

clone size: NA
J gene: TRBJ2-3
D gene: NA
V gene: TRBV7-2
CDR3 DNA: TGTGCCAGCAGCTTAGACGACTCCAGCACAGATACGCAGTATTTT
CDR3 protein: CASSLDDSSTDTQYF

clone size: NA
J gene: TRBJ1-5
D gene: NA
V gene: TRBV9
CDR3 DNA: TGTGCCAGCAGCGTAGGGGACGGCCTAGGGCCCCAGCATTTT
CDR3 protein: CASSVGDGLGPQHF

clone size: NA
J gene: TRBJ1-4
D gene: NA
V gene: TRBV2
CDR3 DNA: TGTGCCAGCAGTGAGTCAACCCGGGCGAATGAAAAACTGTTTTTT
CDR3 protein: CASSESTRANEKLFF

clone size: NA
J gene: TRBJ2-4
D gene: TRBD1
V gene: TRBV2
CDR3 DNA: TGTGCCAGCAGTGATGAGGGGGCGGGAAACATTCAGTACTTC
CDR3 protein: CASSDEGAGNIQYF

clone size: NA
J gene: TRBJ1-4
D gene: NA
V gene: TRBV28
CDR3 DNA: TGTGCCAGCAGGACAACTAATGAAAAACTGTTTTTT
CDR3 protein: CASRTTNEKLFF

clone size: NA
J gene: TRBJ2-1
D gene: TRBD2
V gene: TRBV9
CDR3 DNA: TGTGCCAGCAGCCCCCAAGCGGGAGGCCTCTACAATGAGCAGTTCTTC
CDR3 protein: CASSPQAGGLYNEQFF

clone size: NA
J gene: TRBJ1-2
D gene: TRBD1
V gene: TRBV7-2
CDR3 DNA: TGTGCCAGCAGACCCCGACAGGGGGCAGGAGGCTACACCTTC
CDR3 protein: CASRPRQGAGGYTF

clone size: NA
J gene: TRBJ2-3
D gene: NA
V gene: TRBV7-2
CDR3 DNA: TGTGCCAGCAGCCATGACAGCCCCGGGGCCGACGATACGCAGTATTTT
CDR3 protein: CASSHDSPGADDTQYF